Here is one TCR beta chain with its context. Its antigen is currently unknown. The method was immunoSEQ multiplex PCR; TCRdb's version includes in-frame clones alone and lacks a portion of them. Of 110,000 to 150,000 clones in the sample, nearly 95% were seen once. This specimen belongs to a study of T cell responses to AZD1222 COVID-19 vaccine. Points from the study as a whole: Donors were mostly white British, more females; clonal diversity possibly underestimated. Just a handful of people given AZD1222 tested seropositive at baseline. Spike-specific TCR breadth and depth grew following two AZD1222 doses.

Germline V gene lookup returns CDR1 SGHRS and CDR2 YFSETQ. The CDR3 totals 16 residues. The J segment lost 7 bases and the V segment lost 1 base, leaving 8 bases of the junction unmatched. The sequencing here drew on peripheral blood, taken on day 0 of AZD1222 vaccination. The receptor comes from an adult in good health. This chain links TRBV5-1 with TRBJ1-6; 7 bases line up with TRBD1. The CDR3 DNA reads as TGCGCCAGCAGCTTGTATCAGGGGGTGGCCAATTCACCCCTCCACTTT. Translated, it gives CASSLYQGVANSPLHF. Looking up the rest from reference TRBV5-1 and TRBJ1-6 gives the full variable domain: KAGVTQTPRYLIKTRGQQVTLSCSPISGHRSVSWYQQTPGQGLQFLFEYFSETQRNKGNFPGRFSGRQFSNSRSEMNVSTLELGDSALYLCASSLYQGVANSPLHFGNGTRLTVT.